The 7 T cell receptor beta chains presented below share a single source sample, sequenced in a study of blood T cell repertoires in COVID-19. Sequenced by immunoSEQ multiplex PCR; TCRdb stores in-frame clones only, minus some. This sample has 400,000 or so clones, with less than 95% found just once. The sequenced material came from PBMCs or T cells enriched from blood (not recorded which). The origin of the receptors is a man between 18 and 29 years old who had recovered from COVID-19.

The CDR3 spells CASGDTSGKGNTGELFF. CDR3 coding DNA: TGTGCTAGTGGTGACACTAGCGGGAAGGGAAACACCGGGGAGCTGTTTTTT. The J gene is TRBJ2-2, the V gene TRBV12-5; TRBD2 matches 10 bases. The CDR3 extends over 17 amino acids. Germline V gives CDR1 LGHNT, CDR2 FRNRAP. With 5 bases clipped from V and 2 bases from J, the junction kept 8 bases outside the gene matches.

This chain joins TRBV5-4 and TRBJ1-6, with TRBD1 matching 9 bases. Germline V CDR1 and CDR2: SGHNT, YYREEE (reference sequence). V lost 4 bases, J lost 8 bases, and 7 bases stayed unmatched. The CDR3 is made up of 15 amino acids. The CDR3 loop reads CASSRDRAGDSPLHF. The DNA of the CDR3 is TGTGCCAGCAGCAGGGACAGGGCTGGCGATTCACCCCTCCACTTT.

The chain employs TRBV15 and TRBJ2-7; 7 bases fit TRBD1. Germline CDR1 and CDR2: LNHNV and YYDKDF (reference sequence). The CDR3 extends over 14 amino acids. V shed 3 bases and J 6 bases; nucleotides not matched to a gene: 8. This chain's CDR3 is CATSRARQGSEQYF. CDR3 DNA: TGTGCCACCAGCAGGGCCCGACAGGGCTCCGAGCAGTACTTC. The full variable domain, rest sourced from reference TRBV15 and TRBJ2-7, is DAMVIQNPRYQVTQFGKPVTLSCSQTLNHNVMYWYQQKSSQAPKLLFHYYDKDFNNEADTPDNFQSRRPNTSFCFLDIRSPGLGDTAMYLCATSRARQGSEQYFGPGTRLTVT.

The rearrangement links TRBV5-1 to TRBJ2-7; possible D gene TRBD1, 6 bases. Trimming removed 2 bases at V and 1 base at J, with 10 bases between. The CDR3 runs to 14 residues. Germline V gives CDR1 SGHRS, CDR2 YFSETQ. For the CDR3, the DNA is TGCGCCAGCAGCTTTTCCCAGGGGTCCTACGAGCAGTACTTC. Translating it yields CASSFSQGSYEQYF.

This clone showed up just once. The chain carries TRBV27 and TRBJ1-4; 8 nucleotides match TRBD1. This CDR3 contains 14 residues. Germline V gene data show CDR1 as MNHEY and CDR2 as SMNVEV (reference sequence). V gave up 5 bases and J gave up 8 bases; unmatched junction bases: 7. As DNA, the CDR3 is TGTGCCAGCAGTCGACAGGGGTTGGGGGAAAAACTGTTTTTT. Its translation is CASSRQGLGEKLFF.

CDR3 DNA sequence: TGTGCCAGCAGTGAAGCCGGAGGCTCCGTTTATGGCTACACCTTC. Translation: CASSEAGGSVYGYTF. V gene TRBV6-1 combines with J gene TRBJ1-2, with D unclear. Germline CDR1 is MNHNS and CDR2 is SASEGT. This CDR3 is 15 amino acids long. Trimming stripped 0 bases from V and 5 bases from J, with 13 bases between.

In its sample, this clone was seen once. The rearrangement joins TRBV9 to TRBJ2-1; tentatively, D is TRBD1 (5 bases). This CDR3 comprises 16 residues. Germline V gives CDR1 SGDLS, CDR2 YYNGEE. Trimming took off 2 bases at V and 1 base at J, with 13 bases between the two ends. CDR3 residues: CASSVATVPSYNEQFF. The CDR3 DNA follows: TGTGCCAGCAGCGTCGCGACAGTCCCATCCTACAATGAGCAGTTCTTC.